This entry describes one TCR beta chain. In this sample, this clonotype turned up a few times. The specificity of this receptor is unknown. One base away there is no much larger clone; base qualities are not given. The data derive from a study of identical twins (dated by TCRdb to about 2016). In terms of the full investigation: To test whether fetal clonotypes persist, this study deep-sequenced TCR alpha and beta repertoires from monozygotic twins, from unrelated adults of various ages, and from cord blood. Replicate twin experiments were performed at different times using different library preparation protocols to rule out contamination.

Overall study outcomes, separate from this receptor: Conclusions relied on cross-sectional statistical analysis, since the same donors could not be followed over many years. Compared with coincidental sharing between unrelated individuals, an excess of low generation-probability sequences was observed among out-of-frame TCR alpha sequences shared between twins. Zero-insertion analyses could be partly confounded by invariant T cells such as MAIT and iNKT, though diverse VJ usage argued against such confounding for most clonotypes. In monozygotic twins, recombination models systematically underestimated out-of-frame TCR alpha sharing, but the models matched the sharing seen between unrelated individuals. Fewer insertions were carried by abundant cord blood beta clonotypes; a weaker similar trend was observed in young adult naive repertoires, while no such trend was observed in memory repertoires. The excess sharing between twins in beta out-of-frame sequences was weaker because fewer shared sequences reduced the signal-to-noise ratio.

The library was obtained by 5' RACE. Data came from an Illumina HiSeq 2000. Template switching added a universal primer binding site, and the final cDNA carried a unique molecular identifier that allowed TCR cDNA molecules to be counted accurately. First-strand cDNA for TCR alpha and beta chains was synthesized from specific primers in the conserved constant-segment region. To control for contamination, each cDNA library was double barcoded with a SMART-Mk sample barcode plus Illumina barcodes. Two successive PCR steps introduced TruSeq adapter sequences along with Illumina sample barcodes. The Illumina HiSeq platform was used with custom primers to sequence TCR alpha and beta cDNA libraries. In the original analysis: MiGEC was used to process raw reads and extract unique molecular identifiers, and MiXCR was used to find CDR3 positions. For each individual, recombination models were inferred using an EM algorithm with the repgenHMM and IGoR tools. The analysis of shared clonotypes was done with the tcR package in R, with sharing normalized by the product of cloneset sizes. To study raw recombination free of thymic and clonal selection effects, out-of-frame nonproductive sequences were analyzed. TCRdb cleaned the public reads at Q25 with fastp, built clones with MiXCR and kept in-frame beta chains. CDR3 protein sequences are deduplicated, and each keeps its most common genes and DNA. The V and J calls and clone size are TCRdb's, not the authors'. This sample is represented by 700,000 or so distinct CDR3 sequences; 8.5% to 9% of them were singletons. The top ten clones comprise around 0.98% of the sample.

All donors were healthy Caucasians. Three pairs of female monozygotic twins, all aged about 18 to 29 years, were included in the twin cohort. The RNA used for TCR libraries was isolated from peripheral blood mononuclear cells. The V end gives up 9 bases and the J end 4 bases, leaving 4 bases in the junction not matched to a gene. The CDR3 contains 14 residues, cysteine and phenylalanine counted. Solely the CDR3 DNA is kept, with 42 bases framed from the first base. For CDR1 and CDR2, the germline V gene lists MNHNS and SASEGT. The sample was also reused in another study, on yellow fever vaccine responses in identical twins. Per that second paper: According to the authors, the vaccine-induced T cell response in identical twins seemed to be partly convergent and partly specific to each individual. Focusing on identical twins, the study followed the T cell clones that responded to the vaccine, and did so with precision.

The sequence derives from a woman between 18 and 30 years old in good health. The specimen sequenced was PBMCs. The rearrangement joined TRBV6-1 to TRBJ2-5, with 14 middle bases fitting TRBD2. Read as DNA, the sequence is TGTGCCAGTGGACTAGCGGGGGGAAGAGAGACCCAGTACTTC. Translated, this gives CASGLAGGRETQYF.